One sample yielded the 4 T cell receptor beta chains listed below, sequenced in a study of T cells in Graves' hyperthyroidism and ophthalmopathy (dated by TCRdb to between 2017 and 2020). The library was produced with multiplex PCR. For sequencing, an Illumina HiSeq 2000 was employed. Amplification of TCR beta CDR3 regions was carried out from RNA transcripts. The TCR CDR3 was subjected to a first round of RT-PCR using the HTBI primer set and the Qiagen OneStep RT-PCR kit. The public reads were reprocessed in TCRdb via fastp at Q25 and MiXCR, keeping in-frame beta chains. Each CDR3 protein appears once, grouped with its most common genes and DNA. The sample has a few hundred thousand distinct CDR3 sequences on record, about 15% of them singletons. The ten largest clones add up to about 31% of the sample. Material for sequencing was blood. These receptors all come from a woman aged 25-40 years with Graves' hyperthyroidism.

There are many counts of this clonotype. The CDR3 reads CASRDSYRGTNTEAFF. CDR3 DNA: TGTGCCAGCAGGGACTCATACAGGGGTACGAACACTGAAGCTTTCTTT. V gene TRBV2 combines with J gene TRBJ1-1, with 7 bases matching TRBD1. V trimming: 6 bases; J trimming: 1 base; junction bases outside the gene matches: 11. Germline CDR1 SNHLY, CDR2 FYNNEI. The CDR3 totals 16 residues.

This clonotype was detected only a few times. The CDR3 loop is CASSLRLAGDGDTQYF. CDR3 bases: TGTGCCAGCAGCCTCAGACTAGCGGGAGATGGAGATACGCAGTATTTT. The chain is built from TRBV5-4 and TRBJ2-3, with 12 bases that match TRBD2. In germline, CDR1 is SGHNT, CDR2 YYREEE (reference sequence). This CDR3 contains 16 residues. V trimming: 4 bases; J trimming: 5 bases; junction bases outside the gene matches: 8. Full variable domain (missing parts from reference TRBV5-4 and TRBJ2-3): ETGVTQSPTHLIKTRGQQVTLRCSSQSGHNTVSWYQQALGQGPQFIFQYYREEENGRGNFPPRFSGLQFPNYSSELNVNALELDDSALYLCASSLRLAGDGDTQYFGPGTRLTVL.

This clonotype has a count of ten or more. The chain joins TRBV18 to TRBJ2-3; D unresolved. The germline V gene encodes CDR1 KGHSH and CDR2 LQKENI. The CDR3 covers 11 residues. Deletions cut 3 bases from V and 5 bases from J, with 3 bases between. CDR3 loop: CASSPEDTQYF. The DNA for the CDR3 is TGTGCCAGCTCACCGGAAGATACGCAGTATTTT.

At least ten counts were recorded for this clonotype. CDR3 nucleotides: TGCAGTGCTACTAGCGGTGAGGAGACCCAGTACTTC. Translating gives CSATSGEETQYF. The chain uses TRBV20-1 and TRBJ2-5, with TRBD2 identical over 7 bases. This CDR3 is 12 amino acids long. The V gene end was trimmed by 4 bases and the J gene end by 5 bases; junction bases not matched to a gene: 4. Germline-derived CDR1 and CDR2 are DFQATT and SNEGSKA (reference sequence).